The next 12 T cell receptor beta chains were all read from a single sample in a study of graft-versus-host responses after intestinal transplantation. The data were produced by immunoSEQ multiplex PCR, yet TCRdb's version contains in-frame clones alone and is incomplete. The sample lists tens of thousands of clones; 80% to 95% were seen once. Sequenced here: bone marrow, sampled nearly 750 days after intestinal transplantation. The receptor source for this set is a human patient who received an intestinal transplant, so some T cells may come from the graft donor.

V gene TRBV7-9 combines with J gene TRBJ2-5; D call uncertain. With the DNA end fitting TRBJ2-7 better, the J assignment may be wrong. The germline V gene has CDR1 SEHNR and CDR2 FQNEAQ (reference sequence). The CDR3 has 12 residues. The CDR3 coding sequence is TGTGCCAGCAGCTTGATCTCCTACGAGCAGTACTTC. It translates to CASSLISYEQYF.

V usage is TRBV5-1 and J usage is TRBJ2-5; D is tentatively TRBD1 or TRBD2 (5 bases each). With 6 bases removed from V and 2 bases from J, the gap between germline ends came to 14 bases. The CDR3 is 14 residues long. Germline V gene data show CDR1 as SGHRS and CDR2 as YFSETQ. The CDR3 DNA is TGCGCCAGCACAGACCCGAGGGGTCAAGAGACCCAGTACTTC. Its translation is CASTDPRGQETQYF. Combining the CDR3 with reference TRBV5-1 and TRBJ2-5 gives the whole variable domain KAGVTQTPRYLIKTRGQQVTLSCSPISGHRSVSWYQQTPGQGLQFLFEYFSETQRNKGNFPGRFSGRQFSNSRSEMNVSTLELGDSALYLCASTDPRGQETQYFGPGTRLLVL.

The rearrangement uses TRBV5-1 and TRBJ2-7; 11 bases fit TRBD2. Germline loops: CDR1 SGHRS, CDR2 YFSETQ. The CDR3 is 20 residues long. The trim removed 5 bases at V and 7 bases at J, leaving 26 bases unmatched. The CDR3 DNA is TGCGCCAGCAGACATACCCGAGGGCGCGAGACTAGCGGGGAAACGCCAGAGCAGTACTTC. Translation: CASRHTRGRETSGETPEQYF.

The chain combines TRBV19 with TRBJ2-1, with a tentative D call TRBD2 (5 bases). CDR3 size: 14 residues. The V gene lost 5 bases and the J gene lost 7 bases, with 15 bases spanning the gap. The germline V gene encodes CDR1 LNHDA and CDR2 SQIVND (reference sequence). The CDR3: CASSLRENVNEQFF. The CDR3 DNA reads TGTGCCAGTAGTTTGAGGGAGAATGTAAATGAGCAGTTCTTC. Based on the CDR3 plus reference TRBV19 and TRBJ2-1, the full variable domain is DGGITQSPKYLFRKEGQNVTLSCEQNLNHDAMYWYRQDPGQGLRLIYYSQIVNDFQKGDIAEGYSVSREKKESFPLTVTSAQKNPTAFYLCASSLRENVNEQFFGPGTRLTVL.

The chain is built from TRBV19 and TRBJ2-1; D perhaps matches TRBD1 (5 bases). This CDR3 region has 15 residues. V gave up 4 bases and J gave up 0 bases, with 10 bases separating them. Germline V lookup: CDR1 LNHDA, CDR2 SQIVND (reference sequence). The CDR3 DNA reads TGTGCCAGTAGTAGTCAGGGCCCCTCCTACAATGAGCAGTTCTTC. Protein product: CASSSQGPSYNEQFF. The full variable domain, with the rest looked up from reference TRBV19 and TRBJ2-1, is DGGITQSPKYLFRKEGQNVTLSCEQNLNHDAMYWYRQDPGQGLRLIYYSQIVNDFQKGDIAEGYSVSREKKESFPLTVTSAQKNPTAFYLCASSSQGPSYNEQFFGPGTRLTVL.

The rearrangement links TRBV5-1 to TRBJ2-4; D gene uncertain. Trimming took 0 bases from V and 6 from J, leaving 13 bases between them. CDR1 is SGHRS and CDR2 is YFSETQ in the germline V gene. This CDR3 region has 15 residues. The CDR3 here is CASSLEYRVLNIQYF. The CDR3 DNA reads as TGCGCCAGCAGCTTGGAGTATAGGGTGTTAAACATTCAGTACTTC.

This chain connects TRBV9 to TRBJ2-1; no firm D call. From germline, CDR1 is SGDLS and CDR2 YYNGEE. The CDR3 length is 12 residues. Trimming cost V 4 bases and J 5 bases, with 7 bases left between them. DNA of the CDR3: TGTGCCAGCAGCCCCCCCAACAATGAGCAGTTCTTC. Translated, it gives CASSPPNNEQFF.

V and J are TRBV27 and TRBJ2-1; D possibly corresponds to TRBD2 (5 bases). CDR3 length: 15 amino acids. Germline V CDR1 and CDR2: MNHEY, SMNVEV (reference sequence). V lost 8 bases, J lost 8 bases, and 22 bases lay in between. CDR3 region: CASGPTPSPGDEQFF. CDR3 coding DNA: TGTGCCAGCGGTCCCACCCCTAGCCCTGGCGATGAGCAGTTCTTC.

The chain couples TRBV7-9 to TRBJ2-2, with 7 bases aligning to TRBD2. Germline-derived CDR1 and CDR2 are SEHNR and FQNEAQ (reference sequence). With V trimmed by 5 bases and J by 1 base, 7 bases remained unmatched. The CDR3 spans 16 residues. This CDR3 reads CASSVTGLQNTGELFF. CDR3 sequence (DNA): TGTGCCAGCAGCGTAACGGGACTACAGAACACCGGGGAGCTGTTTTTT.

This chain connects TRBV6-6 to TRBJ1-2; D remains ambiguous. In germline, CDR1 is MNHNY, CDR2 SVGAGI (reference sequence). CDR3 size: 13 residues. V lost 2 bases, J lost 7 bases, and 11 bases lay in between. CDR3: CASSYRAEGGYTF. DNA for the CDR3: TGTGCCAGCAGTTACAGGGCCGAGGGTGGCTACACCTTC.

This chain joins TRBV4-1 and TRBJ2-2, with a weak D call TRBD2 (6 bases). The CDR3 contains 14 residues. Germline assignment: CDR1 MGHRA and CDR2 YSYEKL. V lost 8 bases and J lost 7, with 17 bases in between. The CDR3 region has the DNA TGCGCCAGCCACCGTGGAGGGTATGACGGGGAGCTGTTTTTT. This encodes CASHRGGYDGELFF.

The V and J genes are TRBV4-1 and TRBJ2-3; 16 bases match TRBD2. V lost 3 bases to trimming and J lost 6 bases; unmatched junction nucleotides: 12. The germline CDR1 and CDR2 sequences are MGHRA and YSYEKL. This CDR3 contains 19 residues. The DNA of the CDR3 is TGCGCCAGCAGCCATGGTCCCGGGACTAGCGGGAGGGCGAGGGATACGCAGTATTTT. Its protein product is CASSHGPGTSGRARDTQYF.